These 29 T cell receptor beta chains originate from one sample sequenced in a study of TIL therapy for anti-PD-1-resistant metastatic lung cancer. Time point meaning: pre-treatment sample, taken before nivolumab and TIL therapy. Sequencing used immunoSEQ v3. Measured with immunoSEQ multiplex PCR; TCRdb has only the in-frame clones, and not every one. Of approximately 50,000 clones in the sample, roughly 78% were seen once. Sample: blood, taken at baseline. These receptor sequences come from a man in his sixties or seventies with non-small cell lung cancer.

This clone was counted a few times. The chain employs TRBV7-2 and TRBJ1-5, with 7 bases aligning to TRBD1. This CDR3 contains 13 residues. Per the germline V gene, CDR1 is SGHTA and CDR2 is FQGNSA. V shed 3 bases, J shed 4 bases, and the junction held 0 bases outside the gene matches. The CDR3, as DNA: TGTGCCAGCAGCTTGACAGGGAATCAGCCCCAGCATTTT. Encoded protein: CASSLTGNQPQHF.

This clone was recorded once. This rearrangement joins TRBV12-5 to TRBJ1-1; a weak D match, TRBD1 (6 bases). This CDR3 has 18 residues. Germline values: CDR1 LGHNT, CDR2 FRNRAP. Between the trimmed V and J ends, which lost 0 bases and 8 bases, there was a span of 25 bases. CDR3 bases: TGTGCTAGTGGTTTGGTAAAAGAATTTTTGGGGGCTCCGGACGAAGCTTTCTTT. This sequence encodes CASGLVKEFLGAPDEAFF.

The chain is built from TRBV19 and TRBJ1-6; D is perhaps TRBD1 (5 bases). This CDR3 comprises 17 residues. CDR1 is LNHDA, CDR2 SQIVND, per germline (reference sequence). Deletions cut 3 bases from V and 9 bases from J, with 21 bases between. CDR3 protein: CASSIFRDRDLGSPLHF. Here the CDR3 DNA reads TGTGCCAGTAGTATCTTCCGAGACCGGGACCTGGGTTCACCCCTCCACTTT.

This clone occurred once. The V call is TRBV25-1, the J call TRBJ1-2, with a weak D call TRBD1 (5 bases). V lost 5 bases and J 4 bases, leaving 11 bases between the germline ends. The germline CDR1 and CDR2 sequences are MGHDK and SYGVNS. The length of the CDR3 is 13 residues. As DNA, the CDR3 is TGTGCCAGCAGTCCCCCAGGGCTCTATGGCTACACCTTC. This translates into CASSPPGLYGYTF.

This chain connects TRBV5-1 to TRBJ1-2, with D possibly being TRBD1 (5 bases). Per the germline V gene, CDR1 is SGHRS and CDR2 is YFSETQ. This CDR3 has 13 amino acids. V was clipped by 0 bases and J by 6 bases, with 9 bases between them. The CDR3 loop is CASSLVAQDGYTF. The CDR3 DNA is TGCGCCAGCAGCTTGGTGGCACAGGATGGCTACACCTTC.

The chain has TRBV27 and TRBJ1-6, with 8 bases lining up with TRBD1. Germline values: CDR1 MNHEY, CDR2 SMNVEV (reference sequence). This CDR3 is 14 amino acids long. The J segment lost 10 bases and the V segment lost 4 bases, leaving 6 bases of the junction unmatched. CDR3 DNA: TGTGCCAGCAGTTCCGGGACAGGAGTCTCACCCCTCCACTTT. Protein product: CASSSGTGVSPLHF.

The genes are TRBV10-3 and TRBJ1-3, with D tentatively TRBD1 (5 bases). The CDR3 loop spans 16 amino acids. V lost 0 bases to trimming and J lost 1 base, with 10 bases between them. Germline V gene data show CDR1 as ENHRY and CDR2 as SYGVKD. CDR3 sequence (DNA): TGTGCCATCAGTGAGTCCGCAGGGAGGTCTGGAAACACCATATATTTT. Translating gives CAISESAGRSGNTIYF.

This chain connects TRBV7-9 to TRBJ2-1, with TRBD1 identical over 7 bases. CDR3 length: 15 amino acids. V shed 2 bases and J 5 bases; nucleotides not matched to a gene: 6. The V gene's germline CDR1 is SEHNR and CDR2 FQNEAQ (reference sequence). The CDR3 loop reads CASSLPLQGHNEQFF. CDR3 DNA: TGTGCCAGCAGCTTACCACTACAGGGGCACAATGAGCAGTTCTTC. Looking up the rest from reference TRBV7-9 and TRBJ2-1 gives the full variable domain: DTGVSQNPRHKITKRGQNVTFRCDPISEHNRLYWYRQTLGQGPEFLTYFQNEAQLEKSRLLSDRFSAERPKGSFSTLEIQRTEQGDSAMYLCASSLPLQGHNEQFFGPGTRLTVL.

The chain carries TRBV27 and TRBJ2-3, with D perhaps TRBD2 (5 bases). The CDR3 loop spans 14 amino acids. V gave up 8 bases and J gave up 2 bases, with 14 bases separating them. From germline, CDR1 is MNHEY and CDR2 SMNVEV (reference sequence). The CDR3 nucleotides read TGTGCCAGCGCCCGGGGTAGTAACACAGATACGCAGTATTTT. As protein: CASARGSNTDTQYF.

This chain joins TRBV18 and TRBJ1-2; no clear D. Germline values: CDR1 KGHSH, CDR2 LQKENI. The V and J ends lost 2 bases and 0 bases respectively, with 13 bases between them. The CDR3 extends over 16 amino acids. In DNA, the CDR3 is TGTGCCAGCTCACCAAACACGGACCTAGCTAACTATGGCTACACCTTC. Encoded protein: CASSPNTDLANYGYTF. Drawing the rest from reference TRBV18 and TRBJ1-2, the complete variable domain is NAGVMQNPRHLVRRRGQEARLRCSPMKGHSHVYWYRQLPEEGLKFMVYLQKENIIDESGMPKERFSAEFPKEGPSILRIQQVVRGDSAAYFCASSPNTDLANYGYTFGSGTRLTVV.

This sequence joins TRBV9 and TRBJ1-2, with TRBD1 as a possible D gene (6 bases). Trimming shortened V by 6 bases and J by 2 bases, and 20 bases separated the two germline ends. The length of the CDR3 is 16 residues. The germline CDR1 and CDR2 sequences are SGDLS and YYNGEE. DNA of the CDR3: TGTGCCAGCACCCCTTGGGGGGAGGGGACAAACTATGGCTACACCTTC. Translation: CASTPWGEGTNYGYTF.

This sequence joins TRBV28 and TRBJ2-3; the match to TRBD1 covers 10 bases. The ends lost 4 bases at V and 3 bases at J; junction bases unmatched: 7. CDR3 length equals 16 residues. The germline CDR1 and CDR2 sequences are MDHEN and SYDVKM. Written as DNA, the CDR3 is TGTGCCAGCAGTTCTTACCGGGACAGGGGTACAGATACGCAGTATTTT. Translated, it gives CASSSYRDRGTDTQYF. Full variable domain (rest looked up from reference TRBV28 and TRBJ2-3): DVKVTQSSRYLVKRTGEKVFLECVQDMDHENMFWYRQDPGLGLRLIYFSYDVKMKEKGDIPEGYSVSREKKERFSLILESASTNQTSMYLCASSSYRDRGTDTQYFGPGTRLTVL.

The chain joins TRBV2 to TRBJ2-4, with 13 positions matching TRBD2. Germline V gene sequence: CDR1 SNHLY, CDR2 FYNNEI. Unmatched junction bases numbered 3, after V lost 9 bases and J lost 7 bases. The CDR3 extends over 13 amino acids. The CDR3 coding sequence is TGTGCCAGGGGGACTAGCGGGAACAACATTCAGTACTTC. Residues: CARGTSGNNIQYF.

In this sample, this clone turned up once. This sequence joins TRBV6-1 and TRBJ1-5; 10 positions agree with TRBD1. The CDR3 length is 15 residues. J was trimmed by 4 bases and V by 7 bases; bases with no gene match: 7. Per germline, CDR1 MNHNS and CDR2 SASEGT. DNA for the CDR3: TGTGCCAGCACCAAGGACAGGGGGTGGAATCAGCCCCAGCATTTT. Translated, it gives CASTKDRGWNQPQHF.

In DNA, the CDR3 is TGTGCCTGGAGTGTAGGGCAAGAGCAGTACTTC. Encoded protein: CAWSVGQEQYF. The J gene is TRBJ2-7, the V gene TRBV30, with D hard to call. The CDR3 is made up of 11 amino acids. Germline V lookup: CDR1 GTSNPN, CDR2 SVGIG (reference sequence). V was cut by 0 bases and J by 7 bases, with 7 bases left in between.

The chain links TRBV7-2 to TRBJ2-3, with 13 bases aligning to TRBD2. The CDR3 covers 16 residues. Germline V lookup: CDR1 SGHTA, CDR2 FQGNSA. V lost 5 bases and J lost 2; bases outside the gene matches: 4. The CDR3 DNA follows: TGTGCCAGCAGCCCGACTAGCGGGAGGCCCACAGATACGCAGTATTTT. Protein sequence: CASSPTSGRPTDTQYF.

This rearrangement joins TRBV6-1 to TRBJ2-6, with D perhaps matching TRBD1 (6 bases). CDR3 length equals 15 residues. V was shortened by 6 bases and J by 0 bases, with 9 bases between the two germline ends. Germline V gives CDR1 MNHNS, CDR2 SASEGT. CDR3 region: CASRSRGSGANVLTF. CDR3 coding DNA: TGTGCCAGCAGGTCCAGGGGCTCTGGGGCCAACGTCCTGACTTTC.

This clone was detected only once. This sequence joins TRBV27 and TRBJ2-7; 7 positions agree with TRBD2. Germline loops: CDR1 MNHEY, CDR2 SMNVEV (reference sequence). The CDR3 length is 14 residues. The trim removed 2 bases at V and 6 bases at J, leaving 7 bases unmatched. The CDR3 is CASSLSGGSGEQYF. The CDR3 DNA sequence: TGTGCCAGCAGTTTAAGTGGCGGGAGCGGCGAGCAGTACTTC.

The V call is TRBV19, the J call TRBJ1-1; D is unresolved. V shed 5 bases and J shed 1 base, with 8 bases lying between them. This CDR3 comprises 13 residues. Per germline, CDR1 LNHDA and CDR2 SQIVND (reference sequence). In nucleotides, the CDR3 is TGTGCCAGTAGTTTCACAGCGAACACTGAAGCTTTCTTT. This translates into CASSFTANTEAFF.

The rearrangement uses TRBV18 and TRBJ2-7, with D possibly called TRBD1 or TRBD2 (6 bases each). This CDR3 has 15 amino acids. Deletions cut 6 bases from V and 4 bases from J, with 19 bases between. Per the germline V gene, CDR1 is KGHSH and CDR2 is LQKENI. CDR3 DNA sequence: TGTGCCAGCTCGCCTCGGGGGCAGGGCGCGTACGAGCAGTACTTC. Translating gives CASSPRGQGAYEQYF.

This clone was detected a few times. This rearrangement joins TRBV7-8 to TRBJ2-2; the match to TRBD2 covers 13 bases. The CDR3 runs to 18 residues. The germline V gene has CDR1 SGHVS and CDR2 FQNEAQ. Trimming at V came to 2 bases and at J to 4 bases, leaving 7 bases not matched to a gene. The CDR3: CASSLTTSGRVVTGELFF. DNA for the CDR3: TGTGCCAGCAGCTTAACAACTAGCGGGAGGGTCGTCACCGGGGAGCTGTTTTTT.

V and J are TRBV18 and TRBJ2-5, with D tentatively TRBD1 or TRBD2 (6 bases each). The CDR3 consists of 13 residues. Between the trimmed V and J ends, which lost 4 bases and 4 bases, there was a span of 10 bases. CDR1 is KGHSH, CDR2 LQKENI, per germline. For the CDR3, the DNA is TGTGCCAGCTCACAACAGGGAGGAGAGACCCAGTACTTC. It yields the protein CASSQQGGETQYF.

The rearrangement joins TRBV28 to TRBJ2-1, with unresolved D. This CDR3 spans 13 amino acids. Germline CDR1 is MDHEN and CDR2 is SYDVKM. Trimming left V 1 base short and J 2 bases short, with 3 bases between. This chain's CDR3 is CASSLFAYNEQFF. The CDR3 DNA sequence: TGTGCCAGCAGTTTATTCGCCTACAATGAGCAGTTCTTC.

This clone was counted between two and nine times. The J gene is TRBJ2-7, the V gene TRBV5-1, with a tentative D call TRBD2 (5 bases). The germline V gene has CDR1 SGHRS and CDR2 YFSETQ. Trimming removed 3 bases at V and 2 bases at J, with 18 bases between. The CDR3 is 16 residues long. CDR3 sequence reads: CASSSRPVRETYEQYF. The CDR3 DNA reads as TGCGCCAGCAGCTCCCGACCGGTAAGGGAGACCTACGAGCAGTACTTC.

This chain joins TRBV15 and TRBJ1-5; 7 bases line up with TRBD1. The CDR3 spans 14 residues. V dropped 2 bases and J dropped 4; count of bases not matched to a gene: 2. Germline V gives CDR1 LNHNV, CDR2 YYDKDF (reference sequence). The CDR3 loop is CATSRQGVNQPQHF. The CDR3 DNA reads as TGTGCCACCAGCAGACAGGGGGTGAATCAGCCCCAGCATTTT.

V gene TRBV27 combines with J gene TRBJ2-7; 9 nucleotides align to TRBD1. There are 15 residues in the CDR3. Germline V gene lookup returns CDR1 MNHEY and CDR2 SMNVEV (reference sequence). Trimming at V came to 6 bases and at J to 5 bases, leaving 11 bases not matched to a gene. CDR3 bases: TGTGCCAGCAGCCATGAAACAGGGGGCGCGGACGAGCAGTACTTC. The encoded protein is CASSHETGGADEQYF.

Written as DNA, the CDR3 is TGTGCCAGCAGGGGGACTAGCGGAAACACCGGGGAGCTGTTTTTT. Translation: CASRGTSGNTGELFF. The rearrangement joins TRBV27 to TRBJ2-2; 11 nucleotides line up with TRBD2. The CDR3 extends over 15 amino acids. Losses at the gene ends were 6 bases for V and 2 bases for J; bases not matched to a gene: 2. Germline V lookup: CDR1 MNHEY, CDR2 SMNVEV (reference sequence).

This clone was found once. V gene TRBV6-6 combines with J gene TRBJ2-1; 8 bases line up with TRBD1. Germline V gene sequence: CDR1 MNHNY, CDR2 SVGAGI (reference sequence). The V segment lost 4 bases and the J segment 5 bases; nucleotides outside the gene matches: 7. This CDR3 spans 15 amino acids. For the CDR3, the DNA is TGTGCCAGCAGTTTCGGGGACAGGAGAGACAATGAGCAGTTCTTC. Its protein is CASSFGDRRDNEQFF.

Only one count was recorded for this clone. The rearrangement joins TRBV28 to TRBJ1-1; possible D gene TRBD1, 6 bases. Trimming left V 6 bases short and J 0 bases short, with 20 bases between. The CDR3 runs to 17 residues. Germline loops: CDR1 MDHEN, CDR2 SYDVKM. CDR3 DNA: TGTGCCAGCAGCCCCGGCGGGGGGGCCTCTTTGAACACTGAAGCTTTCTTT. It codes for CASSPGGGASLNTEAFF. Full variable domain (outside the CDR3, taken from reference TRBV28 and TRBJ1-1): DVKVTQSSRYLVKRTGEKVFLECVQDMDHENMFWYRQDPGLGLRLIYFSYDVKMKEKGDIPEGYSVSREKKERFSLILESASTNQTSMYLCASSPGGGASLNTEAFFGQGTRLTVV.